Below, 24 T cell receptor beta chains from the same sample are listed, as sequenced in a study of PD-1 blockade in classical Hodgkin lymphoma. The repertoire was sequenced with immunoSEQ multiplex PCR; TCRdb's copy has only in-frame clones and lacks some. The sample consists of around 46,000 clones, over 70% of them appearing once. Brentuximab vedotin exposure varied, and every patient relapsed after autologous stem cell transplantation. Sequences were derived from peripheral blood mononuclear cells (PBMCs), sampled before the second cycle of nivolumab. The receptors were gathered from a human donor with classical Hodgkin lymphoma.

In its sample, this clone was seen a few times. V gene TRBV11-2 combines with J gene TRBJ2-3, with TRBD2 matching 7 bases. Per germline, CDR1 SGHAT and CDR2 FQNNGV. V lost 3 bases, J lost 8 bases, and 14 bases stayed unmatched. CDR3 length equals 16 residues. As DNA, the CDR3 is TGTGCCAGCAGCTTTCTCTTGGCTAGCGGTGGTGGTACGCAGTATTTT. Protein product: CASSFLLASGGGTQYF.

V gene TRBV27 combines with J gene TRBJ2-2; TRBD1 might be the D (5 bases). Trimming stripped 5 bases from V and 4 bases from J, with 11 bases between. Looked up from germline, CDR1 is MNHEY and CDR2 is SMNVEV (reference sequence). This CDR3 region has 14 residues. The CDR3 coding sequence is TGTGCCAGCAGTACCGGTAGGGGCACCGGGGAGCTGTTTTTT. Translated, it gives CASSTGRGTGELFF.

The CDR3 DNA sequence: TGTGCCAGCAGTTACTCCCTCAGGGTACAAGAGACCCAGTACTTC. It is translated as CASSYSLRVQETQYF. V is TRBV6-6 and J is TRBJ2-5; TRBD1 is a possible D gene (5 bases). V was shortened by 0 bases and J by 2 bases, with 10 bases between the two germline ends. The germline V gene has CDR1 MNHNY and CDR2 SVGAGI (reference sequence). The CDR3 sequence is 15 residues long.

Concerning this clone: A read error may account for a junction end that differs from germline. V usage is TRBV7-7 and J usage is TRBJ2-3; tentatively, D is TRBD1 or TRBD2 (5 bases each). This CDR3 has 16 amino acids. Germline V gene data show CDR1 as SSHAT and CDR2 as FNYEAQ (reference sequence). The CDR3 DNA reads TGTGCTAGCAGCCCAGGAGGCCAGGGTCTCACAGATACGCAGTATTTT. It specifies CASSPGGQGLTDTQYF.

The chain combines TRBV28 with TRBJ1-6; a weak D match, TRBD1 (6 bases). In germline, CDR1 is MDHEN, CDR2 SYDVKM. V gave up 6 bases and J gave up 7 bases, with 16 bases separating them. This CDR3 is built from 15 residues. Here the CDR3 reads CASRIPGGGNSPLHF. The CDR3 coding sequence is TGTGCCAGCAGGATACCCGGGGGGGGCAATTCACCCCTCCACTTT.

This rearrangement joins TRBV28 to TRBJ1-1, with 7 bases aligning to TRBD1. The CDR3 is 15 residues long. CDR1 is MDHEN and CDR2 is SYDVKM in the germline V gene. V lost 0 bases to trimming and J lost 4 bases; unmatched junction nucleotides: 5. CDR3: CASSLWGSGGTEAFF. The CDR3 DNA sequence: TGTGCCAGCAGTTTATGGGGGTCAGGGGGCACTGAAGCTTTCTTT.

Of note for this clone: Other DNA sequences within the sample encode an identical CDR3. The chain combines TRBV9 with TRBJ2-3; D call uncertain. The V gene's germline CDR1 is SGDLS and CDR2 YYNGEE. V was cut by 0 bases and J by 6 bases, with 5 bases left in between. The CDR3 length is 12 residues. The CDR3 DNA reads as TGTGCCAGCAGCGTAGATAGGGATACGCAGTATTTT. This gives the protein CASSVDRDTQYF.

V and J are TRBV21-1 and TRBJ1-3; no check of the table's D call, TRBD1, against the DNA was made. TRBV21-1 is noted as a pseudogene. The CDR3 consists of 16 residues. The CDR3 nucleotides are TGTGCCAGCAGCAAAGATGGACTCGGGACAGGAAACACCATATATTTT. It translates to CASSKDGLGTGNTIYF.

V is TRBV6-1 and J is TRBJ2-5; a possible D gene is TRBD2 (7 bases). V lost 1 base and J lost 5, with 14 bases in between. The CDR3 is 15 amino acids. Germline V CDR1 and CDR2: MNHNS, SASEGT. For the CDR3, the DNA is TGTGCCAGCAGTGAAGGTGGCAGGGGAGGGGAGACCCAGTACTTC. Amino acids: CASSEGGRGGETQYF.

This clone occurred a few times. The chain couples TRBV7-9 to TRBJ2-2; TRBD2 matches 10 bases. The CDR3 length is 15 residues. Trimming removed 10 bases from V and 4 bases from J; junction bases left unmatched: 9. Germline V gene data show CDR1 as SEHNR and CDR2 as FQNEAQ (reference sequence). CDR3 coding DNA: TGTGCCACACTAGCGGGGACTACTATCACCGGGGAGCTGTTTTTT. Translation: CATLAGTTITGELFF.

The J gene is TRBJ1-2, the V gene TRBV29-1; possibly TRBD1 for D (5 bases). Trimming cost V 6 bases and J 2 bases, with 7 bases left between them. The germline CDR1 and CDR2 sequences are SQVTM and ANQGSEA. The CDR3 has 11 amino acids. As DNA, the CDR3 is TGCAGCGTGGGGGGGAACTATGGCTACACCTTC. This gives the protein CSVGGNYGYTF.

This clone was observed a few times. The V gene is TRBV27, the J gene TRBJ2-2, with D unresolved. Deletions cut 1 base from V and 6 bases from J, with 12 bases between. Germline CDR1 and CDR2: MNHEY and SMNVEV (reference sequence). The CDR3 runs 15 residues. This CDR3 reads CASSLFGRISGELFF. Here the CDR3 DNA reads TGTGCCAGCAGTTTATTCGGCAGAATATCCGGGGAGCTGTTTTTT.

This chain connects TRBV5-1 to TRBJ2-3; D call uncertain. V shed 2 bases and J shed 6 bases, with 16 bases lying between them. The CDR3 totals 15 residues. CDR1 and CDR2 (germline): SGHRS, YFSETQ. CDR3 protein: CASSLSNLHVDTQYF. Here the CDR3 DNA reads TGCGCCAGCAGCTTATCGAATCTCCATGTGGATACGCAGTATTTT.

Details on this clone: This sample also contains other DNA sequences that code for the same CDR3. The chain links TRBV27 to TRBJ2-6; 7 bases map to TRBD1. This CDR3 region has 16 residues. Germline CDR1 reads MNHEY; CDR2 reads SMNVEV (reference sequence). After removal of 5 bases from V and 4 bases from J, the junction contained 8 bases not matched to a gene. The CDR3 is CASSPLQGSGANVLTF. The CDR3 DNA is TGTGCCAGCAGTCCTTTACAGGGGTCCGGGGCCAACGTCCTGACTTTC.

This sequence joins TRBV2 and TRBJ2-7; a weak D match, TRBD1 (5 bases). V was cut by 1 base and J by 3 bases, with 10 bases left in between. The CDR3 is 14 amino acids. The V gene's germline CDR1 is SNHLY and CDR2 FYNNEI. The CDR3 DNA sequence: TGTGCCAGCAGTGAAGGAACGGACATCTACGAGCAGTACTTC. As protein: CASSEGTDIYEQYF.

The rearrangement links TRBV6-6 to TRBJ2-2; tentative D call: TRBD1 (6 bases). Trimming removed 0 bases at V and 6 bases at J, with 11 bases between. The CDR3 totals 15 residues. Germline values: CDR1 MNHNY, CDR2 SVGAGI (reference sequence). Written as DNA, the CDR3 is TGTGCCAGCAGTTACTCTACAGGGCGTCCCGGGGAGCTGTTTTTT. It translates to CASSYSTGRPGELFF.

The chain uses TRBV5-4 and TRBJ2-2; D perhaps matches TRBD2 (6 bases). Trimming left V 2 bases short and J 3 bases short, with 14 bases between. Looked up from germline, CDR1 is SGHNT and CDR2 is YYREEE (reference sequence). CDR3 size: 16 residues. The CDR3 here is CASSFPGVVDTGELFF. CDR3 in DNA: TGTGCCAGCAGCTTCCCGGGAGTTGTGGACACCGGGGAGCTGTTTTTT. The full variable domain, completed using reference TRBV5-4 and TRBJ2-2, is ETGVTQSPTHLIKTRGQQVTLRCSSQSGHNTVSWYQQALGQGPQFIFQYYREEENGRGNFPPRFSGLQFPNYSSELNVNALELDDSALYLCASSFPGVVDTGELFFGEGSRLTVL.

This clone came up once. V gene TRBV4-3 combines with J gene TRBJ2-2; D is uncertain. The ends were cut back, 5 bases at V and 8 bases at J, with 9 bases in the middle. Germline CDR1 and CDR2: LGHNA and YSLEER. This CDR3 comprises 12 residues. The CDR3 DNA is TGCGCCAGCAGCAGGGCCTCGGGGGAGCTGTTTTTT. Its translation: CASSRASGELFF.

The rearrangement joins TRBV28 to TRBJ1-5; D call uncertain. Germline lookup yields CDR1 MDHEN and CDR2 SYDVKM. This CDR3 region has 15 residues. V lost 6 bases, J lost 0 bases, and 12 bases lay in between. This CDR3 is CASSRTENSNQPQHF. The CDR3 region has the DNA TGTGCCAGCAGCCGGACGGAAAATAGCAATCAGCCCCAGCATTTT.

This chain joins TRBV5-6 and TRBJ1-1; D not resolved. CDR1 is SGHDT and CDR2 is YYEEEE in the germline V gene. Deletions cut 4 bases from V and 1 base from J, with 20 bases between. This CDR3 comprises 17 residues. The CDR3 protein is CASSPDLGTVRNTEAFF. The CDR3 DNA sequence: TGTGCCAGCAGCCCTGACTTGGGAACCGTTCGGAACACTGAAGCTTTCTTT.

V is TRBV6-1 and J is TRBJ2-7; TRBD1 aligns across 7 bases. The CDR3 totals 14 residues. Germline V CDR1 and CDR2: MNHNS, SASEGT. The V gene end was trimmed by 6 bases and the J gene end by 4 bases; junction bases not matched to a gene: 9. CDR3 nucleotide sequence: TGTGCCAGCAGCCTGGGACAGAGGCTTTACGAGCAGTACTTC. Its protein is CASSLGQRLYEQYF.

The V gene is TRBV27, the J gene TRBJ1-5, with D possibly TRBD1 on 5 matching bases. V lost 5 bases, J lost 7 bases, and 12 bases lay in between. CDR1 is MNHEY, CDR2 SMNVEV, per germline (reference sequence). The CDR3 consists of 13 residues. The CDR3 reads CASSGRGGQPQHF. The CDR3 DNA follows: TGTGCCAGCAGTGGGAGGGGAGGCCAGCCCCAGCATTTT.

The chain is built from TRBV5-5 and TRBJ2-4; tentatively, D is TRBD1 (5 bases). Deletions cut 2 bases from V and 6 bases from J, with 12 bases between. Germline-derived CDR1 and CDR2 are SGHKS and YYEKEE (reference sequence). This CDR3 has 14 amino acids. CDR3 bases: TGTGCCAGCAGCTTTTCAGGGTCCCTAAACATTCAGTACTTC. It is translated as CASSFSGSLNIQYF. Looking up the rest from reference TRBV5-5 and TRBJ2-4 gives the full variable domain: DAGVTQSPTHLIKTRGQQVTLRCSPISGHKSVSWYQQVLGQGPQFIFQYYEKEERGRGNFPDRFSARQFPNYSSELNVNALLLGDSALYLCASSFSGSLNIQYFGAGTRLSVL.

DNA of the CDR3: TGTGCCAGCAGCCAATTTCGCGGCGGGGGAGAGACCCAGTACTTC. Its protein product is CASSQFRGGGETQYF. V gene TRBV14 combines with J gene TRBJ2-5; 7 bases are shared with TRBD2. The trim removed 2 bases at V and 4 bases at J, leaving 7 bases unmatched. Looked up from germline, CDR1 is SGHDN and CDR2 is FVKESK. The length of the CDR3 is 15 residues.